This T cell receptor beta chain was recovered during a study of cytomegalovirus exposure and HLA in healthy donors. General study results and limits: V- and J-gene trimming of TCR beta was linked (in a later analysis) to a missense DCLRE1C variant. What TCR beta sequences reportedly achieved was accurate prediction of HLA-A and HLA-B alleles in most subjects.

The PCR was carried out with 60 Vbeta primers and 13 Jbeta primers. Authors' methods: Around 11 million shared chains were among the about 80 million unique TCR beta chains that a later analysis counted. Using immunoSEQ multiplex PCR, the repertoire was profiled, and TCRdb retains in-frame clones only, with some absent. The DNA was the basis for D and trimming; V, J and clone size are from that table. The sample has about 140,000 clones; around 75% are singletons. Notes on this clone: No antigen is known for it.

Germline loops: CDR1 MGHRA, CDR2 YSYEKL. V was clipped by 1 base and J by 2 bases; unmatched bases: 17. The length of the CDR3 is 19 residues. The origin of this receptor is a female donor in good health and CMV-seronegative. The J gene is TRBJ2-7, the V gene TRBV4-1; 7 bases agree with TRBD2. The specimen sequenced was PBMCs. The CDR3 spells CASSQVTLLTGGSTYEQYF. CDR3 bases: TGCGCCAGCAGCCAAGTCACACTACTTACGGGAGGCTCAACCTACGAGCAGTACTTC.